This record looks at one T cell receptor beta chain sequence and its context. This sample stems from a study of blood T cell repertoires in COVID-19. Per the original data handling: Quantification of nucleated cells was approximated via reference gene primer amplification. Clones were read by immunoSEQ multiplex PCR, and TCRdb kept only the in-frame ones, dropping some. The V and J calls and clone size come from that table; D and trimming were worked out from the DNA. The data contain roughly 230,000 clones, 80% to 90% of them singletons. From germline, CDR1 is SEHNR and CDR2 FQNEAQ (reference sequence). V was pared by 9 bases and J by 3 bases, with 12 bases between. This CDR3 is 13 amino acids long.

The TCR originated in a woman aged 45 to 65 who had been exposed to COVID-19. Specimen: PBMCs or T cells enriched from blood (not recorded which). V gene TRBV7-9 combines with J gene TRBJ1-3; D not certain. The CDR3: CASLEGFGNTIYF. In DNA, the CDR3 is TGTGCCAGTCTAGAGGGATTTGGAAACACCATATATTTT.